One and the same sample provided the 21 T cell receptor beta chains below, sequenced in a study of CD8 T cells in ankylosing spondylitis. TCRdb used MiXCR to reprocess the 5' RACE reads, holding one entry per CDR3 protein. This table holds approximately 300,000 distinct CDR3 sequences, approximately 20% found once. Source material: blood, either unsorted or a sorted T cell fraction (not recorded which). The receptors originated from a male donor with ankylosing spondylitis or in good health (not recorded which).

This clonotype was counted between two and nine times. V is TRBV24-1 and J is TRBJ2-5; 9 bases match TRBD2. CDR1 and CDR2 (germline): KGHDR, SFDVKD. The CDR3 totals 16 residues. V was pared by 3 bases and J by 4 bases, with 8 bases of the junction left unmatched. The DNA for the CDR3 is TGTGCCACCAGTGATCCCCTGGGAGCGGGAGGAGAGACCCAGTACTTC. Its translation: CATSDPLGAGGETQYF.

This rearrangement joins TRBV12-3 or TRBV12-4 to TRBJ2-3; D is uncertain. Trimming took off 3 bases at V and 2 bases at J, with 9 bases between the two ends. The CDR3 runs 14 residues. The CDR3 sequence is CASSLVRVTDTQYF. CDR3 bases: TGTGCCAGCAGTTTGGTTAGGGTCACAGATACGCAGTATTTT.

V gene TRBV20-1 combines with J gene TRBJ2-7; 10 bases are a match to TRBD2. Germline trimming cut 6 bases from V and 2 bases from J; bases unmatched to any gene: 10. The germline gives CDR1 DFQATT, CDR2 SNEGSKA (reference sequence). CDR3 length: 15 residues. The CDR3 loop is CSAGRRLAGTYEQYV. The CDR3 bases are TGCAGTGCAGGGCGACGACTAGCGGGTACCTACGAGCAGTACGTC.

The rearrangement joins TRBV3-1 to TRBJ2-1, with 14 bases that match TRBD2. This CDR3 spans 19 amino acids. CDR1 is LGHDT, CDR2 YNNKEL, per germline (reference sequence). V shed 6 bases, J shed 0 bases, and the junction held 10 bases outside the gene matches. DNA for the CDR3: TGTGCCAGCAGAGGGACTAGCGGGGGCAAATATGGCTCCTACAATGAGCAGTTCTTC. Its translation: CASRGTSGGKYGSYNEQFF.

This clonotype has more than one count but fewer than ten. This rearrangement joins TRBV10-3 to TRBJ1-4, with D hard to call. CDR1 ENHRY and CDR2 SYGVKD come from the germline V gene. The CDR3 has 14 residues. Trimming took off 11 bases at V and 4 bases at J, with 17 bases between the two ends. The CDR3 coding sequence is TGTGCCGCGTCCCGGTCTCGGGGTAATGAAAAACTGTTTTTT. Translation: CAASRSRGNEKLFF.

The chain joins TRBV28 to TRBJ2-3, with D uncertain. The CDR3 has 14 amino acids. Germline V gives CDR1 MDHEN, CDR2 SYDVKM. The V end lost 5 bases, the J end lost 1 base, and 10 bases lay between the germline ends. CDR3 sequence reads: CASSIPARTDTQYF. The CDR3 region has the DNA TGTGCCAGCAGTATCCCGGCCCGCACAGATACGCAGTATTTT.

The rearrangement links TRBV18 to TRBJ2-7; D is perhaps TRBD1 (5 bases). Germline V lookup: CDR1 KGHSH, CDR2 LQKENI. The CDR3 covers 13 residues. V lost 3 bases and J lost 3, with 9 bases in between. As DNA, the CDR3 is TGTGCCAGCTCACCCGCAGGGATCTACGAGCAGTACGTC. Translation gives CASSPAGIYEQYV.

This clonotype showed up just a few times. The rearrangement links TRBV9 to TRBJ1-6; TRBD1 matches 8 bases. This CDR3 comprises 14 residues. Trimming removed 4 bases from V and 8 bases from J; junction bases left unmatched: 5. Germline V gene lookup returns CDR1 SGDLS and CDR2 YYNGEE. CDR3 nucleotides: TGTGCCAGCAGCATGGGACAGGAGGATTCACCCCTCCACTTT. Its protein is CASSMGQEDSPLHF.

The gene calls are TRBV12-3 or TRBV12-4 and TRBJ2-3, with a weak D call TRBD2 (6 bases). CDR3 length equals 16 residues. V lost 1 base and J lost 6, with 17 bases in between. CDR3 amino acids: CASSLGQTSYTDTQYF. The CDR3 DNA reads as TGTGCCAGCAGTTTAGGGCAGACTAGTTATACGGATACGCAGTATTTT.

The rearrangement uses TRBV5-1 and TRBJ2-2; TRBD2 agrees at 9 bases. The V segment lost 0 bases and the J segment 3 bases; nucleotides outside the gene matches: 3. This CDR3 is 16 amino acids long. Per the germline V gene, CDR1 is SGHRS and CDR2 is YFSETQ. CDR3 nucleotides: TGCGCCAGCAGCTTGGTAGCGGGAGACTACACCGGGGAGCTGTTTTTT. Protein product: CASSLVAGDYTGELFF.

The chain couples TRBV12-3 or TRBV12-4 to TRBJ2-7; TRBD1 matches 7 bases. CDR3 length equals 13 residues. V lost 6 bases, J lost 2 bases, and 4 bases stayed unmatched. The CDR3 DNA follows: TGTGCCAGCAGGCAGACAGGGACCTACGAGCAGTACGTC. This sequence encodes CASRQTGTYEQYV.

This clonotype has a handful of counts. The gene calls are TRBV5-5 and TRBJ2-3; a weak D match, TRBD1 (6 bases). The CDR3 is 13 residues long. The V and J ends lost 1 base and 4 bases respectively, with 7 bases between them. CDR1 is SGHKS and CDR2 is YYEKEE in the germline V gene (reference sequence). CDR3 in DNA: TGTGCCAGCAGCTTGTGGGGGCCAGATACGCAGTATTTT. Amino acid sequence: CASSLWGPDTQYF.

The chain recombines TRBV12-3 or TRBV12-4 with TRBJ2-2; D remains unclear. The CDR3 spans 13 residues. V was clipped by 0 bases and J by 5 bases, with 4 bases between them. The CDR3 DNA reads TGTGCCAGCAGTTTAGCGAGAACCGGGGAGCTGTTTTTT. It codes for CASSLARTGELFF.

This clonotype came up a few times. As DNA, the CDR3 is TGTGCCAGCAGCGCGGGACAGCTTAATCAGCCCCAGCATTTT. Amino acids: CASSAGQLNQPQHF. This sequence joins TRBV9 and TRBJ1-5, with 7 bases aligning to TRBD1. The CDR3 extends over 14 amino acids. The germline CDR1 and CDR2 sequences are SGDLS and YYNGEE. The junction had 4 bases not matched to a gene; V was cut back by 3 bases and J by 4 bases.

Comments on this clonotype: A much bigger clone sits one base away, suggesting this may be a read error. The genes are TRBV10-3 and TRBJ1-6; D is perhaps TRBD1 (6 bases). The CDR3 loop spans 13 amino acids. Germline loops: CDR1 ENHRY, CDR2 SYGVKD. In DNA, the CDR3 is TGTGTCATCAGGGGCAGGGCAGATTCACCCCTCCACTTT. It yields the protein CVIRGRADSPLHF.

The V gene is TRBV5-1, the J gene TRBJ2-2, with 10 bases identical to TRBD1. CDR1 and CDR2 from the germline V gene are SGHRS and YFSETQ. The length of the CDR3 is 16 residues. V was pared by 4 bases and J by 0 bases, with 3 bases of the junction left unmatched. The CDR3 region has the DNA TGCGCCAGCAGCCTGACAGGGGGCGCGAACACCGGGGAGCTGTTTTTT. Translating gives CASSLTGGANTGELFF. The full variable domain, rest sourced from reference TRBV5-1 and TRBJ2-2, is KAGVTQTPRYLIKTRGQQVTLSCSPISGHRSVSWYQQTPGQGLQFLFEYFSETQRNKGNFPGRFSGRQFSNSRSEMNVSTLELGDSALYLCASSLTGGANTGELFFGEGSRLTVL.

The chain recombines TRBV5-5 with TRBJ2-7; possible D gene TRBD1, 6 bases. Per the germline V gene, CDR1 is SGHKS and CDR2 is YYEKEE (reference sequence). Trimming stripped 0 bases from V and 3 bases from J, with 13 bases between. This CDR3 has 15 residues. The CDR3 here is CASSLGVTGFYEQYV. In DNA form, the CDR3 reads TGTGCCAGCAGCTTGGGCGTGACAGGTTTCTACGAGCAGTACGTC.

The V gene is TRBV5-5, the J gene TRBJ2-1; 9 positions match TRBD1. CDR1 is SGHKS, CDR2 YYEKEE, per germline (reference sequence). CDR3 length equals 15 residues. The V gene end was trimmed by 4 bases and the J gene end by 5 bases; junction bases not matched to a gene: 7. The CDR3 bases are TGTGCCAGCAGCCCGGGACAGGGCGGGAACAATGAGCAGTTCTTC. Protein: CASSPGQGGNNEQFF.

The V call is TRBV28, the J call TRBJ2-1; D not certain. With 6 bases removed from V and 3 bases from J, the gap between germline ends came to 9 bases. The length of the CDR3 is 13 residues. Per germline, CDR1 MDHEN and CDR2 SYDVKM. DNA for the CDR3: TGTGCCAGCAGAGTGGGGAACTACAATGAGCAGTTCTTC. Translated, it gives CASRVGNYNEQFF.

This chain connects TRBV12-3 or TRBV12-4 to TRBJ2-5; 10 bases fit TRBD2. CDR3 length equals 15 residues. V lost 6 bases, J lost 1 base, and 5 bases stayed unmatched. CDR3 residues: CASSQLAGPQETQYF. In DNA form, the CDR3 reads TGTGCCAGCAGCCAACTAGCGGGACCCCAAGAGACCCAGTACTTC.

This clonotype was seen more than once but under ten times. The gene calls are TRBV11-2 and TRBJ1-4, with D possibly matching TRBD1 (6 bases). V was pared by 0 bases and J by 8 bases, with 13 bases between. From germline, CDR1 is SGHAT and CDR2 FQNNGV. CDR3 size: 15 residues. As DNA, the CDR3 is TGTGCCAGCAGCTTAGACAGGGGAACAAGCGAAAAACTGTTTTTT. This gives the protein CASSLDRGTSEKLFF.